This T cell receptor beta chain is from a study of a mutant IDH1 vaccine in newly diagnosed glioma. The table came from immunoSEQ multiplex PCR; TCRdb's copy has only in-frame clones and leaves some out. The sample includes around 92,000 clones, 83% of them seen just once. The time point here: baseline, week 1 (first vaccination visit). The sample's treatment: pre-vaccination baseline after standard-of-care therapy. The clonotype originates from a woman aged 45-65 years with glioma. The sequenced sample was PBMCs, obtained from a glioma patient treated with radiotherapy, temozolomide or both.

Here the CDR3 DNA reads TGTGCCACTAAACCCCACGCGGGGATAACAGATACGCAGTATTTT. Its protein is CATKPHAGITDTQYF. The V and J genes are TRBV6-5 and TRBJ2-3; D is possibly TRBD2 (6 bases). The CDR3 has 15 residues. V dropped 10 bases and J dropped 3 bases, with 20 bases sitting between them. The V gene's germline CDR1 is MNHEY and CDR2 SVGAGI.